This entry is about one TCR beta chain. Its antigen is still unknown. These data originate in a study of shared clonotypes between healthy human individuals. Study-level information: Per-donor plates numbered three CD4 naive, three CD4 memory, two CD8 naive and one CD8 memory. Study-wide findings and caveats: Clonotype sharing across a handful of donors was observed for 5% to 6.5% of naive CD4 clonotypes.

The CDR3 contains 16 residues. Naive CD8 isolation took CD45RO-negative cells positively selected for CCR7 and excluded terminally differentiated effector memory CD45RA+ cells. The study ran the assay at deep level. The assay was immunoSEQ multiplex PCR, and TCRdb's table has in-frame clones only and misses some. The repertoire holds millions of clones, with roughly 94% as singletons. The source material was naive CD8+ T cells sorted from blood. V usage is TRBV21-1 and J usage is TRBJ2-7; TRBD1, the table's D call, lacks a check against the DNA. TRBV21-1 constitutes a pseudogene. This clonotype was obtained from a man between 18 and 29 years old in good health. The CDR3 bases are TGTGCCAGCAGCATAACGGACAGGCTACTCTCCTACGAGCAGTACTTC. It yields the protein CASSITDRLLSYEQYF.